This TCR beta chain was captured in a study of shared clonotypes between healthy human individuals (TCRdb year 2020). Broadly, across the study: Three men and two women, aged 18 to 49 years, made up the cohort. To estimate repertoire size and how much clonotype sharing occurs between individuals, the study deeply sequenced the blood TCR repertoires of about five healthy adults. For each donor, three plates each were used for CD4 naive and CD4 memory, two plates were used for CD8 naive, and one plate was used for CD8 memory. Libraries were prepared and TCR repertoires were sequenced by different laboratories using diverse techniques, in order to increase sequencing depth and limit assay-specific biases. Each donor's leukapheresis produced roughly between about 0.8 and 10 billion PBMCs. What the research found in general, with its limitations: Rarefaction of sorted-subset datasets indicated incomplete sequencing despite the large sequencing depth. Compared with non-shared clonotypes, clonotypes shared by all four sorted-subset donors had higher generation probabilities. Sampling was limited to blood, and TCR repertoires in tissue likely differ from TCR repertoires in blood. Naive subsets generally had larger estimated clonotype richness than memory subsets did. Because the study included a small number of donors, the genetic and exposure-history diversity represented was limited. Sharing across a few donors was observed for around 4.8% of naive CD4, over 3% of naive CD8, roughly 2.4% of memory CD4, and roughly 0.43% of memory CD8 clonotypes. Pairwise subsampling indicated that sequencing depth was expected to affect the degree of clonotype sharing among donors.

Including the terminal cysteine and phenylalanine, the CDR3 comprises 15 residues. This entry keeps only the CDR3 DNA: 45 bases, framed from base 1. V loses 0 bases of germline sequence and J loses 3 bases, and the interval between the two ends is 11 bases. CDR1 and CDR2, per the germline V gene (reference sequence), are LNHNV and YYDKDF. This clone was recorded only once. Its antigen remains unidentified. Per-nucleotide qualities are absent, and no much larger clonotype sits a single base away. Using the deep immunoSEQ assay, TCR CDR3 regions were amplified from genomic DNA by multiplex PCR. Extracted genomic DNA from each cell subset was distributed evenly across all wells of several immunoSEQ 96-well plates, and each plate was treated as a replicate. For sorted subsets, roughly 200 ng of genomic DNA, equivalent to 25,000 to 35,000 T cell genomes, went into each replicate PCR. Purified libraries were measured with a Qubit 3.0 fluorometer, size-checked on a Bioanalyzer 2100, and measured again with the KAPA Library Quantification kit. A separate single-read 150-cycle Illumina NextSeq 550 flow cell was used to sequence each immunoSEQ 96-well plate. Under the source paper's analysis protocol: Because the immunoSEQ output held only junctional sequences and lacked quality scores, the filtering could not match the filtering applied to full-length reads. To assign V/J genes and CDR3, sequences were annotated against IMGT germline references using PyIR, a Python wrapper for IgBLAST v1.9. Reads were removed for weak V/J assignments (E-value above 1e-6), missing CDR3, stop codons, out-of-frame junctions, or ambiguous translated residues. V3J clonotypes were defined as sequences sharing the same inferred V gene, J gene, and CDR3 amino acid sequence. Percentage overlap between repertoires was calculated by dividing the number of shared unique clonotypes by the size of the smaller repertoire. Three approaches were used to assess repertoire richness: RTK rarefaction, the Chao1 estimator, and Recon v2.1 estimates of unobserved clonotypes. Generation probabilities for all TCRbeta clonotypes obtained by the gDNA method from a handful of donors were computed using OLGA. Entries here come from immuneACCESS through TCRdb and include only in-frame sequences with V and J called. Some clones fail to appear in such tables; in the studies checked, an unresolved V gene covers under half of the shortfall, and the cause of the remainder is unknown. The V and J calls and clone size were taken over from that table, and D and trimming were inferred from the DNA. This sample has over 2 million clones in its table, and 85% to 95% of those were observed once. More than 0.95% of the sample comes from the top ten.

For the CD8 naive samples, CD45RO-negative cells were positively selected for CCR7, yielding a CD45RA+CCR7+ population from which TemRA cells were excluded. Donors were healthy HIV-negative adults with no recently reported acute infections or vaccinations. All donors were Caucasian adults living in Nashville, Tennessee, USA. Blood was collected by leukapheresis, and PBMCs were isolated by Ficoll-Histopaque density gradient centrifugation and then cryopreserved in liquid nitrogen vapor phase. Analytical flow cytometry was used to check the purity and quantity of every magnetically sorted T cell population. Each sorted fraction had its genomic DNA isolated and then quantified by UV absorbance on a Nanodrop 2000c.

The receptor's source is a young man in good health. Input material: naive CD8+ T cells sorted from blood. In the paper's terms, the cell subset or site label means: CD45RA+CCR7+. Here the chain combines TRBV15 and TRBJ1-1; TRBD1 is a weak D gene call, 6 bases matching. The nucleotide sequence is given as TGTGCCACCAGCAGAGATGAACAGGGACACACTGAAGCTTTCTTT. Its product reads: CATSRDEQGHTEAFF.